This TCR beta chain came from a study of molecular identifiers for immune sequencing clone quantification. Study-wide findings and caveats: The study found clones above 20 RNA copies held over 98% of effector molecules and under 1% in naive cells.

The V end was cut by 0 bases, the J end by 0 bases, with 20 bases between. The CDR3 covers 18 residues. Germline V gene lookup returns CDR1 DFQATT and CDR2 SNEGSKA (reference sequence). CD8+CD4-CCR7+CD45RA+ sorting gave the naive CD8 T cells. This clonotype was detected only a few times. Its target is unknown. TCRdb used MiXCR to reprocess the PCR reads, holding one entry per CDR3 protein. This table has approximately 670,000 distinct CDR3 sequences, 15% to 20% appearing once. The sample consisted of naive CD8+ T cells from blood, with Jurkat cell RNA spiked in. The subset here: FACS-sorted CD8+CD4-CCR7+CD45RA+ naive T cells. The source is a human donor in good health. Some libraries in this study had Jurkat cell RNA spiked in. The chain joins TRBV20-1 to TRBJ2-5; D is uncertain. CDR3 DNA sequence: TGCAGTGCTAGAGATCGCGGTTTGTATCGTATGTACCAAGAGACCCAGTACTTC. This gives the protein CSARDRGLYRMYQETQYF.